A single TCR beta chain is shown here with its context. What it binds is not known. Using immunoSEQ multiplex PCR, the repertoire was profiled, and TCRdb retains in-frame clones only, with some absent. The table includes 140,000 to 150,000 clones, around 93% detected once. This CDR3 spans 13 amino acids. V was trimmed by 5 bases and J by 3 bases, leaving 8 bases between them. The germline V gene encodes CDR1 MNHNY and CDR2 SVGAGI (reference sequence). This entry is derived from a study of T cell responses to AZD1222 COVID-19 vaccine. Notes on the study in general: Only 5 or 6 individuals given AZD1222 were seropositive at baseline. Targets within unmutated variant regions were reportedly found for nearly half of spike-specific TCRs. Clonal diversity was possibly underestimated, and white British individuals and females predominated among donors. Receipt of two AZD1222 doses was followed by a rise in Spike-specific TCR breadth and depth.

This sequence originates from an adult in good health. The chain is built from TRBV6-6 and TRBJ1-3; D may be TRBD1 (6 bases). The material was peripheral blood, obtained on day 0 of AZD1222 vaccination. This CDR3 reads CASSRDIGNTIYF. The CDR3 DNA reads TGTGCCAGCAGTAGGGACATTGGAAACACCATATATTTT.